Sequencing of this T cell receptor beta chain was carried out in a study of cytomegalovirus exposure and HLA in healthy donors. Study at large: About 85 million unique TCR sequences came from HLA-typed donors in an early release.

Study observations and caveats: According to reports, the classifier identified cytomegalovirus status with high specificity and sensitivity. Researchers reported in a later analysis that a missense DCLRE1C variant was tied to TCR beta V- and J-gene trimming. The listing of roughly 160 TCR beta chains classed them as cytomegalovirus-associated.

About this clone: Its antigen is unidentified.

V was shortened by 4 bases and J by 1 base, with 11 bases between the two germline ends. The CDR3 covers 15 residues. From germline, CDR1 is SGHRS and CDR2 YFSETQ. PCR involved 60 Vbeta and 13 Jbeta primers. The assay was immunoSEQ multiplex PCR, and TCRdb's table has in-frame clones only and misses some. The sample consists of 150,000 or so clones, 70% of them appearing once. The TCR originated in a man in his late teens or twenties in good health and CMV-seropositive. The gene calls are TRBV5-1 and TRBJ2-2; tentatively, D is TRBD2 (6 bases). Sequencing was performed on PBMCs. This CDR3 reads CASSDRGGNTGELFF. The CDR3 bases are TGCGCCAGCAGCGATAGGGGAGGGAACACCGGGGAGCTGTTTTTT.